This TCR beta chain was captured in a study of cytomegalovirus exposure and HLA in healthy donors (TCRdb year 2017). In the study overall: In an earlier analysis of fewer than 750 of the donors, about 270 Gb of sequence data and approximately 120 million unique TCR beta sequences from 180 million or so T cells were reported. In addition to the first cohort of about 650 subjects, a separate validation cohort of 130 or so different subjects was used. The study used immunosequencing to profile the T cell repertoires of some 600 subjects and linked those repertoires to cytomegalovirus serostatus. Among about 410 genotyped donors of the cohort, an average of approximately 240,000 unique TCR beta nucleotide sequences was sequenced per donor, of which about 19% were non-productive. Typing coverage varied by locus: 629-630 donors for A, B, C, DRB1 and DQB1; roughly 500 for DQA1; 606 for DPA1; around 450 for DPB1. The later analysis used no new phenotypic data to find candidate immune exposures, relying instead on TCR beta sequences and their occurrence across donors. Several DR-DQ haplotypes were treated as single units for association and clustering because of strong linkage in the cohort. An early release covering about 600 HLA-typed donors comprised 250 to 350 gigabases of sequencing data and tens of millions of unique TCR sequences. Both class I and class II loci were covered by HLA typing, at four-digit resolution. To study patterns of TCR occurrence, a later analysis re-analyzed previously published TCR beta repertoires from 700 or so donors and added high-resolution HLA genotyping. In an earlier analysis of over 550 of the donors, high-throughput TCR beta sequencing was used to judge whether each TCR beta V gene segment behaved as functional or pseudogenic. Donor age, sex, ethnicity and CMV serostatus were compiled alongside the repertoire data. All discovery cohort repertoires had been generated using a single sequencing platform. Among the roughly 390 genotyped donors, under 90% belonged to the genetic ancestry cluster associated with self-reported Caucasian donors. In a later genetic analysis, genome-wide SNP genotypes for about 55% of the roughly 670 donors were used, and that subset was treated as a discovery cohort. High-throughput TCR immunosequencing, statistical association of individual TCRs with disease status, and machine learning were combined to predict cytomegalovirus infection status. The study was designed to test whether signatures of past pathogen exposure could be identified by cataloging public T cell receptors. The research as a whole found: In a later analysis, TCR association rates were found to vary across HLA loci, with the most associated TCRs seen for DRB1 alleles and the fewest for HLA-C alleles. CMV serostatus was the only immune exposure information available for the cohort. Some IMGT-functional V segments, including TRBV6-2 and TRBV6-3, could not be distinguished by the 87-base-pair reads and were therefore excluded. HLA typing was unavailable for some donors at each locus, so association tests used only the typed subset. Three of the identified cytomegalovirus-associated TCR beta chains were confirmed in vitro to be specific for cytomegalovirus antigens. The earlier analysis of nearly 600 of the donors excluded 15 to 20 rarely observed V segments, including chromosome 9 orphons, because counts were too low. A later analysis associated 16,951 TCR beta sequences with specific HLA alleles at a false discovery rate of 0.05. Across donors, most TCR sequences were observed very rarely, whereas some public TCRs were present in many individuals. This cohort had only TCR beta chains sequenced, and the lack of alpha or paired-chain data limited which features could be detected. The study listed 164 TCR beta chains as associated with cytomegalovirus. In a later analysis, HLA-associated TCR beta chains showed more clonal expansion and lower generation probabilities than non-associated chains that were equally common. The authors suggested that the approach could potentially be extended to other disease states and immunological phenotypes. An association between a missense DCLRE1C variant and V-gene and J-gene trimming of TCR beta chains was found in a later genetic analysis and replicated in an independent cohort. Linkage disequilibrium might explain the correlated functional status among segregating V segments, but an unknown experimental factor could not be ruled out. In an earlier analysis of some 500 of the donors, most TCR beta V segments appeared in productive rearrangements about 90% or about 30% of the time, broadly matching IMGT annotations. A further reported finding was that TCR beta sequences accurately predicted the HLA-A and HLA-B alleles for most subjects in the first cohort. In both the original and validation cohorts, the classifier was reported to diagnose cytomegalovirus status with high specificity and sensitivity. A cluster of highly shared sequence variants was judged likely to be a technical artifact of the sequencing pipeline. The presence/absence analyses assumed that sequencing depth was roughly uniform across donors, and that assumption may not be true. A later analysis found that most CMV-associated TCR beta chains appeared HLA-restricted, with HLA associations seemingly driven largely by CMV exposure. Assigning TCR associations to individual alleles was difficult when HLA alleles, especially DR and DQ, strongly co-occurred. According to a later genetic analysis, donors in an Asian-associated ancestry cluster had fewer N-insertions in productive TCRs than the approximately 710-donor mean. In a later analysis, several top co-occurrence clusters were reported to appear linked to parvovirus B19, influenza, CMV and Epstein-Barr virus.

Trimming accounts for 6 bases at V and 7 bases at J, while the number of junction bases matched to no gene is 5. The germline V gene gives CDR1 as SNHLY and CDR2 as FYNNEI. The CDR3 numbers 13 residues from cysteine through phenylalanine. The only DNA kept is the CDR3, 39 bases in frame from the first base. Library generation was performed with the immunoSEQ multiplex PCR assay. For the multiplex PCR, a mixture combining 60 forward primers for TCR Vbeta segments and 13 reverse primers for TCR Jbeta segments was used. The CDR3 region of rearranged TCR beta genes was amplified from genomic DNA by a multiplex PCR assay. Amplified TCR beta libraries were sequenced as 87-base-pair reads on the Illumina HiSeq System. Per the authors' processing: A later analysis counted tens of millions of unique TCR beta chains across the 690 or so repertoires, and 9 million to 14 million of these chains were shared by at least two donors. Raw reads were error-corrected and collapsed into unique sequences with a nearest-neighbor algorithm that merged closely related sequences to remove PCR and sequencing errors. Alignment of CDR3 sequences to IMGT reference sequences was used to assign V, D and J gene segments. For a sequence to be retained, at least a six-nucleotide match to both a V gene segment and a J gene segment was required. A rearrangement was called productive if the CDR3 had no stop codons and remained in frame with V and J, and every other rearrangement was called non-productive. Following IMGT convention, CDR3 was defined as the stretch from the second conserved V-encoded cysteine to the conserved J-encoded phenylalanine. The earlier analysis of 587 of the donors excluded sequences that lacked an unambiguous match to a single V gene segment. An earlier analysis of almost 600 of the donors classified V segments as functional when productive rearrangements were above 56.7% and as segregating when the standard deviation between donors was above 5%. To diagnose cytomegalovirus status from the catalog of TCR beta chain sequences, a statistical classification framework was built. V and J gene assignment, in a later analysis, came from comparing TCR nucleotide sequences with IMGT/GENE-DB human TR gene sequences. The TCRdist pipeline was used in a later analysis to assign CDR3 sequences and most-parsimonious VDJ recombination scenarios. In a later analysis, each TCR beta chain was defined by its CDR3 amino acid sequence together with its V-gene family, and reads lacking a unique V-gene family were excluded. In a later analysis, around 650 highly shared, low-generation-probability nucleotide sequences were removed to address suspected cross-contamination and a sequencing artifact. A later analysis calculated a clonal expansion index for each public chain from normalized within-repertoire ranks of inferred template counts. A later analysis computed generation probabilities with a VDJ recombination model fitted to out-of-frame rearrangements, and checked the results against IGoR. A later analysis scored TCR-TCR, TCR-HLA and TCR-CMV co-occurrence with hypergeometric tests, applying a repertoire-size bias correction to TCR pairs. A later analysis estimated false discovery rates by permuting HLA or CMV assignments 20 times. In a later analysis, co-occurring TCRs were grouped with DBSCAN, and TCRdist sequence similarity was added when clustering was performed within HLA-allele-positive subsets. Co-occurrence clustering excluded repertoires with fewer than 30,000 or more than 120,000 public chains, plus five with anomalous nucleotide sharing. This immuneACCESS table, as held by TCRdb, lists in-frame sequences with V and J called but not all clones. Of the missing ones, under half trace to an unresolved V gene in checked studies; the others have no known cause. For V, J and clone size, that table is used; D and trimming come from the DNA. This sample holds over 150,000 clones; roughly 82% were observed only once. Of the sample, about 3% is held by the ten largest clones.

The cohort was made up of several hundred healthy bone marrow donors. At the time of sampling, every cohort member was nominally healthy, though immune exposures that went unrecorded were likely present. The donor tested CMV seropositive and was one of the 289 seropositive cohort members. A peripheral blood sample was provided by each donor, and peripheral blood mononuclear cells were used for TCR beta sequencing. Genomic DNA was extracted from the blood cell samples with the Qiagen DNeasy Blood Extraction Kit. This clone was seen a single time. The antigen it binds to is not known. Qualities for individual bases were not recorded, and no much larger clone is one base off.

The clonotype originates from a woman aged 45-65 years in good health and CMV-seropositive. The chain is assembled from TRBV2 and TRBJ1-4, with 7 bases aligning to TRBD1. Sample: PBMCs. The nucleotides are TGTGCCAGCAGCAGGGGGTATCGTGAAAAACTGTTTTTT. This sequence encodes CASSRGYREKLFF.